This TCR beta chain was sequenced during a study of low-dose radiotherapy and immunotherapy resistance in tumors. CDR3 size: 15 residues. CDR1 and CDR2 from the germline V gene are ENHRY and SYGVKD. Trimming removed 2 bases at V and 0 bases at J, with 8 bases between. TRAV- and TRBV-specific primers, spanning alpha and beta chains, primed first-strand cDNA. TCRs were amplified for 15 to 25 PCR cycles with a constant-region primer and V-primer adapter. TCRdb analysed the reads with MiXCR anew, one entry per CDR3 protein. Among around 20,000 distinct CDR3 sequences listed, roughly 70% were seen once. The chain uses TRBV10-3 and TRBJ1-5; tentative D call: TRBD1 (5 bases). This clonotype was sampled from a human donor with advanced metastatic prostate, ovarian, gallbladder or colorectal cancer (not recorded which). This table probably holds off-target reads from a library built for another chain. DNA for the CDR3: TGTGCCATCAGTGAGCGGGACCCTAGCAATCAGCCCCAGCATTTT. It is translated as CAISERDPSNQPQHF.